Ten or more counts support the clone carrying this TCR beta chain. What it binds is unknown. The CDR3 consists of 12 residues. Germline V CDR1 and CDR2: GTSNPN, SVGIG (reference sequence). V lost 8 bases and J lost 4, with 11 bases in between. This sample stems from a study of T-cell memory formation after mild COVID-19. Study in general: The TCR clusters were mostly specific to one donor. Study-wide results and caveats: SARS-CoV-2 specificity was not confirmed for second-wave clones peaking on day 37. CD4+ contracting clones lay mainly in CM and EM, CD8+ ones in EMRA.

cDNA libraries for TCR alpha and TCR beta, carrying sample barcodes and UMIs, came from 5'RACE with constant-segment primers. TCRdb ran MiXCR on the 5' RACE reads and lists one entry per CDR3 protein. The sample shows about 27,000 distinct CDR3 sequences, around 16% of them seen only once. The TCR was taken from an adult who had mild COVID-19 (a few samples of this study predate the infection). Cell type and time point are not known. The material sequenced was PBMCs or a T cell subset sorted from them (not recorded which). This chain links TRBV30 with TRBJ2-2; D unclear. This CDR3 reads CAVSLLTGELFF. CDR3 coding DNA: TGTGCCGTGTCCCTCCTCACCGGGGAGCTGTTTTTT. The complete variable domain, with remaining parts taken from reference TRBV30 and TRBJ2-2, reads SQTIHQWPATLVQPVGSPLSLECTVEGTSNPNLYWYRQAAGRGLQLLFYSVGIGQISSEVPQNLSASRPQDRQFILSSKKLLLSDSGFYLCAVSLLTGELFFGEGSRLTVL.